These 12 T cell receptor beta chains originate from one sample sequenced in a study of T-cell reconstitution after alpha-beta-depleted transplantation in children. The authors prepared the TCRbeta library with unique molecular identifiers. In TCRdb, the PCR reads were re-called with MiXCR into one record per CDR3 protein. Of approximately 1,000,000 distinct CDR3 sequences in the sample, roughly 29% were seen once. The source material was PBMCs, mostly from graft donor cells, sampled 360 days after TCRalphabeta/CD19-depleted stem cell transplant. These receptors came from a boy under two years old who had a stem cell transplant for SCID, so the T cells may come from the graft donor.

This chain connects TRBV12-3 or TRBV12-4 to TRBJ2-6; no clear D. The V gene lost 6 bases and the J gene lost 0 bases, with 9 bases spanning the gap. The CDR3 loop spans 15 amino acids. The CDR3 loop reads CASSGRLSGANVLTF. DNA of the CDR3: TGTGCCAGCAGCGGACGGCTCTCTGGGGCCAACGTCCTGACTTTC.

The chain links TRBV5-1 to TRBJ1-2; D remains ambiguous. This CDR3 has 14 amino acids. The V and J ends lost 0 bases and 1 base respectively, with 7 bases between them. CDR1 is SGHRS, CDR2 YFSETQ, per germline. CDR3 coding DNA: TGCGCCAGCAGCTTGGGAGACAATAACTATGGCTACACCTTC. Its translation: CASSLGDNNYGYTF.

This clonotype was seen only a few times. V gene TRBV7-9 combines with J gene TRBJ2-1; D is possibly TRBD2 (5 bases). Germline V lookup: CDR1 SEHNR, CDR2 FQNEAQ (reference sequence). V was clipped by 5 bases and J by 7 bases, with 15 bases between them. The CDR3 contains 14 residues. The CDR3 DNA is TGTGCCAGCAGCCAGCGGCGGCCTCGGAATGAGCAGTTCTTC. Its translation: CASSQRRPRNEQFF.

Comment on this clonotype: A read error is likely, as this CDR3 ends without the conserved phenylalanine or tryptophan. No DNA is shown, since the ends of the CDR3 on it are uncertain; the CDR3 is the one TCRdb lists. This chain links TRBV2 with TRBJ2-5; TRBD1, the table's D call, lacks a check against the DNA. Germline V gene lookup returns CDR1 SNHLY and CDR2 FYNNEI. A total of 9 residues make up the CDR3, ends included. The CDR3 here is CASSEAAGL.

The chain recombines TRBV12-3 or TRBV12-4 with TRBJ2-2, with D possibly being TRBD2 (6 bases). Trimming stripped 5 bases from V and 1 base from J, with 11 bases between. The CDR3 length is 15 residues. DNA of the CDR3: TGTGCCAGCAGTACCAGGAGGGAGAACACCGGGGAGCTGTTTTTT. Translated: CASSTRRENTGELFF.

This clonotype turned up a few times. The chain has TRBV5-1 and TRBJ1-6; TRBD1 agrees at 9 bases. Germline V gene sequence: CDR1 SGHRS, CDR2 YFSETQ. CDR3 length equals 15 residues. After removal of 4 bases from V and 6 bases from J, the junction contained 5 bases not matched to a gene. For the CDR3, the DNA is TGCGCCAGCAGCCTGACAGGGGGAAGTAATTCACCCCTCCACTTT. It yields the protein CASSLTGGSNSPLHF.

This chain joins TRBV16 and TRBJ1-5, with D unclear. From germline, CDR1 is KGHSY and CDR2 FQNENV. The CDR3 extends over 14 amino acids. V was trimmed by 2 bases and J by 6 bases, leaving 11 bases between them. The CDR3 protein is CASSQITNTQPQHF. CDR3 nucleotide sequence: TGTGCCAGCAGCCAAATCACTAACACTCAGCCCCAGCATTTT. The complete variable domain, with remaining parts taken from reference TRBV16 and TRBJ1-5, reads GEEVAQTPKHLVRGEGQKAKLYCAPIKGHSYVFWYQQVLKNEFKFLISFQNENVFDETGMPKERFSAKCLPNSPCSLEIQATKLEDSAVYFCASSQITNTQPQHFGDGTRLSIL.

This chain joins TRBV7-7 and TRBJ2-2, with D maybe TRBD2 (6 bases). CDR3 length: 14 amino acids. CDR1 and CDR2 (germline): SSHAT, FNYEAQ (reference sequence). Trimming cost V 4 bases and J 5 bases, with 11 bases left between them. CDR3 in DNA: TGTGCCAGCAGCTCGGGACTGGAGACCGGGGAGCTGTTTTTT. As protein: CASSSGLETGELFF.

This clonotype was seen more than once but under ten times. The chain has TRBV20-1 and TRBJ1-5; D is unresolved. Germline V gives CDR1 DFQATT, CDR2 SNEGSKA (reference sequence). This CDR3 is 14 amino acids long. Trimming removed 5 bases at V and 1 base at J, with 12 bases between. CDR3 sequence reads: CSAWTHLSNQPQHF. CDR3 coding DNA: TGCAGTGCTTGGACGCATCTGAGCAATCAGCCCCAGCATTTT.

This rearrangement joins TRBV7-9 to TRBJ2-4, with a weak D call TRBD1 (6 bases). Germline values: CDR1 SEHNR, CDR2 FQNEAQ (reference sequence). V lost 5 bases and J 6 bases, leaving 20 bases between the germline ends. CDR3 length: 16 residues. CDR3 coding DNA: TGTGCCAGCAGCCCGCAGGGCCGACAGGAATCAAACATTCAGTACTTC. It is translated as CASSPQGRQESNIQYF.

The sample holds a few counts of this clonotype. The chain joins TRBV15 to TRBJ2-5; possible D gene TRBD2, 6 bases. CDR3 size: 15 residues. The ends were cut back, 4 bases at V and 1 base at J, with 13 bases in the middle. CDR1 and CDR2 from the germline V gene are LNHNV and YYDKDF (reference sequence). DNA of the CDR3: TGTGCCACCAGCAAATCCCGGAGGGGCCAAGAGACCCAGTACTTC. Encoded protein: CATSKSRRGQETQYF.

In its sample, this clonotype was seen a few times. The rearrangement joins TRBV3-1 to TRBJ2-7; D is ambiguous. CDR1 and CDR2 (germline): LGHDT, YNNKEL (reference sequence). Trimming took off 3 bases at V and 2 bases at J, with 14 bases between the two ends. This CDR3 has 15 residues. As DNA, the CDR3 is TGTGCCAGCAGCCATTCTCTGGTCGCTACCTACGAGCAGTACTTC. Translation: CASSHSLVATYEQYF.